This is a list of T cell receptor beta chains from one sample in a study of PD-1 blockade in mismatch repair-deficient tumors. Clones were sequenced by immunoSEQ multiplex PCR, and TCRdb holds only the in-frame ones, with some missing. The table has roughly 14,000 clones, roughly 83% seen once; the top ten hold under 20%. The input for sequencing was PBMCs, taken before pembrolizumab treatment. The receptors shown here come from an adult with mismatch repair-deficient cancer. The CDR3 runs from the conserved cysteine through the conserved F or W. D genes are given only for firm matches. Rows give clone size only sometimes, using once, few, many, or a class for an expanded clone.

j_call v_call clone_size d_call cdr3_aa cdr3_nt
TRBJ1-5 TRBV4-1 . . CASSQLGENQPQHF TGCGCCAGCAGCCAACTCGGGGAGAATCAGCCCCAGCATTTT
TRBJ1-2 TRBV29-1 . . CSAVVDYGYTF TGCTCTGCGGTTGTGGACTATGGCTACACCTTC
TRBJ1-5 TRBV15 . TRBD1 CATSSRTGAGQPQHF TGTGCCACCAGCAGTAGGACAGGGGCGGGACAGCCCCAGCATTTT
TRBJ2-6 TRBV15 . . CATSARGSGANVLTF TGTGCCACCAGCGCCAGGGGATCAGGGGCCAACGTCCTGACTTTC
TRBJ2-1 TRBV25-1 few . CASSVAGFDNEQFF TGTGCCAGCAGTGTCGCGGGATTCGACAATGAGCAGTTCTTC
TRBJ2-2 TRBV2 once TRBD1 CASSELGQGYGGELFF TGTGCCAGCAGTGAGCTCGGACAGGGTTACGGCGGGGAGCTGTTTTTT
TRBJ1-1 TRBV30 . . CACPRGGQTNTEAFF TGTGCCTGCCCCCGGGGAGGACAGACAAACACTGAAGCTTTCTTT
TRBJ2-1 TRBV28 . TRBD2 CASMRRGLAGLSYNEQFF TGTGCCAGCATGCGGCGAGGACTAGCGGGCCTCTCCTACAATGAGCAGTTCTTC
TRBJ2-5 TRBV10-3 . TRBD2 CAISESSSGRFNQETQYF TGTGCCATCAGTGAGTCGTCTAGCGGCCGATTTAACCAAGAGACCCAGTACTTC
TRBJ2-3 TRBV18 . TRBD1 CASSPPKGQGWADTQYF TGTGCCAGCTCACCCCCGAAGGGACAGGGGTGGGCAGATACGCAGTATTTT
TRBJ2-7 TRBV12-5 . . CASGLQGIHEQYF TGTGCTAGTGGTTTGCAGGGGATCCACGAGCAGTACTTC
TRBJ1-1 TRBV7-2 . . CASSLGAPGRRTEAFF TGTGCCAGCAGCTTAGGAGCGCCGGGTCGGCGGACTGAAGCTTTCTTT
TRBJ2-2 TRBV7-2 . TRBD2 CASSTGTSPGELFF TGTGCCAGCAGCACAGGGACTAGCCCCGGGGAGCTGTTTTTT
TRBJ2-7 TRBV4-3 . . CASSQGTSQTYEQYF TGCGCCAGCAGCCAGGGGACTTCCCAAACCTACGAGCAGTACTTC
TRBJ1-2 TRBV7-8 . TRBD1 CASSWGQGLNYGYTF TGTGCCAGCAGCTGGGGACAGGGTTTAAACTATGGCTACACCTTC
TRBJ2-1 TRBV7-3 . . CASSLSGHNEQFF TGTGCCAGCAGCTTATCCGGCCACAATGAGCAGTTCTTC